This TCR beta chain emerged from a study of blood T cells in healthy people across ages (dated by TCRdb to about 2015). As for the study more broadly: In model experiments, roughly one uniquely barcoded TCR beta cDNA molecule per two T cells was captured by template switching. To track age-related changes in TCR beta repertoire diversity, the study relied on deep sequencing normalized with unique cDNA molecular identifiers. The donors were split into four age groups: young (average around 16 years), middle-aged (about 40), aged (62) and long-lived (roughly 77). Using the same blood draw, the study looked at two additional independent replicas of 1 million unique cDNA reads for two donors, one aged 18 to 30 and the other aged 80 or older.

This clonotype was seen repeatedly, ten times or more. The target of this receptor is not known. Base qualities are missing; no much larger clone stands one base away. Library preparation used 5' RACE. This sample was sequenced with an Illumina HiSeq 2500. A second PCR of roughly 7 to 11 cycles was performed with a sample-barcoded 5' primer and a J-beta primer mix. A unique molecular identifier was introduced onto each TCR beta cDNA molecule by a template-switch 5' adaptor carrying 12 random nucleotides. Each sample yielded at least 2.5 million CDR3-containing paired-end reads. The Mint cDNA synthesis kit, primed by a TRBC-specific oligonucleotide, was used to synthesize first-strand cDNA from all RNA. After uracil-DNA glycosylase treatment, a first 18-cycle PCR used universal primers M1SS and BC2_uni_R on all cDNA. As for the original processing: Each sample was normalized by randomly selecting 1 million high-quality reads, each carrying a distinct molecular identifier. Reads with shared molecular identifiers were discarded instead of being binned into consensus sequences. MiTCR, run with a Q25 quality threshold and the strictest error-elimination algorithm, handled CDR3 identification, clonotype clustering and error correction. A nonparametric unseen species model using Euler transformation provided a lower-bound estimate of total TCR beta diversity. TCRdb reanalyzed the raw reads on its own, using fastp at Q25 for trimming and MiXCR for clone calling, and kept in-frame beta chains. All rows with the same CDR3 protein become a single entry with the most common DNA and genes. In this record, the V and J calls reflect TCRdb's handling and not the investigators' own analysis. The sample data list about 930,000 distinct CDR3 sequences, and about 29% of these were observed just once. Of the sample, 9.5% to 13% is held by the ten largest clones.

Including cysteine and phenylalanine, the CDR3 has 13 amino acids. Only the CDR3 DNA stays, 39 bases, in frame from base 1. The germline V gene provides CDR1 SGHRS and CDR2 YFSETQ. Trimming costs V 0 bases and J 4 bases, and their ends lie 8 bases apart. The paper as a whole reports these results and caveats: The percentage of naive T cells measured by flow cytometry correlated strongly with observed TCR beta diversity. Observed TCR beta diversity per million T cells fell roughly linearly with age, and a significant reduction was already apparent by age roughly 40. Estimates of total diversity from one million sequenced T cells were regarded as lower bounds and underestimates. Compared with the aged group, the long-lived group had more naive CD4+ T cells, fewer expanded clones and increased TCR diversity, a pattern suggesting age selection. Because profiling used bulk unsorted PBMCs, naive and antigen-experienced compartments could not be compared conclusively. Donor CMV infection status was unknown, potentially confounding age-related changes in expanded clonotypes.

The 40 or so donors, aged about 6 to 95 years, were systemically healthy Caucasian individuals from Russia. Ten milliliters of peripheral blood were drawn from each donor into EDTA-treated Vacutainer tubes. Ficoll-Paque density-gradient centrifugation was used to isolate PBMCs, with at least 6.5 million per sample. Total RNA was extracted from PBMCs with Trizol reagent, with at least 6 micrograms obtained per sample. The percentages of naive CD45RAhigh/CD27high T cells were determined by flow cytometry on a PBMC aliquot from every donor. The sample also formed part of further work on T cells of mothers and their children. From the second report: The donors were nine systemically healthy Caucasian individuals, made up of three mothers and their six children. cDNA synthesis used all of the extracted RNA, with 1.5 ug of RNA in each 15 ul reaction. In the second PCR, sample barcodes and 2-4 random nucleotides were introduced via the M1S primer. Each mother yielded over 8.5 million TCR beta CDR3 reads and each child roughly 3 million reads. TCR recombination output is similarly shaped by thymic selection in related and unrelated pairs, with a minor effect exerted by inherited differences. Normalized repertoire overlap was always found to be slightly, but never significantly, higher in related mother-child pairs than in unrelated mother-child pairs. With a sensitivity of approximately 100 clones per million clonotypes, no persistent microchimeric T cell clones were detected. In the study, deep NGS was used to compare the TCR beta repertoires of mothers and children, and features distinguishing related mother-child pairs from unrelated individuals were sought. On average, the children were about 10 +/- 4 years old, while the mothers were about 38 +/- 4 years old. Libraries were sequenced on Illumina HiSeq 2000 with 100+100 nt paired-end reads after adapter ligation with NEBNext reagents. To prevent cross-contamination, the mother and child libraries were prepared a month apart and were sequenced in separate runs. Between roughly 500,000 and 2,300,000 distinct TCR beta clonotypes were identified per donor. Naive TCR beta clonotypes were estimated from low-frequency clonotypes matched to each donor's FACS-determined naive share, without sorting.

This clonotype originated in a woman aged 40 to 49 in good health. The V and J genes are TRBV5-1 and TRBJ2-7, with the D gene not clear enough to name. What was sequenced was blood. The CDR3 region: CASSLAAKYEQYF. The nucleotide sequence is TGCGCCAGCAGCTTGGCGGCAAAATACGAGCAGTACTTC.